This T cell receptor beta chain was captured in a study of shared T cell receptors in the human thymus. Method: immunoSEQ multiplex PCR; TCRdb's copy keeps in-frame clones and lacks some. The sample has around 67,000 clones; nearly 95% are singletons. This CDR3 spans 19 amino acids. Per the germline V gene, CDR1 is LGHNA and CDR2 is YSLEER. V lost 0 bases to trimming and J lost 4 bases; unmatched junction nucleotides: 13. Sequenced material: thymocytes. This sequence was found in a human donor. The chain employs TRBV4-3 and TRBJ2-5, with 11 bases aligning to TRBD2. DNA of the CDR3: TGCGCCAGCAGCCAAGATGCGGTAGCGGGGGGGAAAGGTAGAGAGACCCAGTACTTC. Encoded protein: CASSQDAVAGGKGRETQYF.